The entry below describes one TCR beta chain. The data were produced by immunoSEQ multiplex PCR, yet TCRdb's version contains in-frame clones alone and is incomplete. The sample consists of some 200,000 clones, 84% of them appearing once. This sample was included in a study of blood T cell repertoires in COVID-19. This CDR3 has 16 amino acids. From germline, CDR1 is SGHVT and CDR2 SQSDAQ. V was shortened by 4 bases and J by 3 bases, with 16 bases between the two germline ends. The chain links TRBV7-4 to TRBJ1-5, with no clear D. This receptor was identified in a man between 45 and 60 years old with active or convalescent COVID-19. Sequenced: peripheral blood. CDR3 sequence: CASSSRGIRINQPQHF. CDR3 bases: TGTGCCAGCAGCTCCCGAGGTATAAGGATCAATCAGCCCCAGCATTTT.